The 15 T cell receptor beta chains reported below all come from one sample, sequenced in a study of blood T cell repertoires in COVID-19. Produced via immunoSEQ multiplex PCR; TCRdb's table is partial and in-frame only. The repertoire holds hundreds of thousands of clones, with about four fifths as singletons. The material sequenced was peripheral blood. The source of these receptors is a woman in her forties or fifties who had recovered from COVID-19.

This chain uses TRBV7-2 with TRBJ1-6; TRBD1 agrees at 8 bases. CDR1 and CDR2 from the germline V gene are SGHTA and FQGNSA. The V gene end was trimmed by 5 bases and the J gene end by 7 bases; junction bases not matched to a gene: 7. The CDR3 runs 15 residues. The CDR3: CASSGRQGRNSPLHF. CDR3 coding DNA: TGTGCCAGCAGCGGACGACAGGGGCGGAATTCACCCCTCCACTTT.

The sample holds one count of this clone. The V gene is TRBV18, the J gene TRBJ2-7; TRBD1 agrees at 9 bases. After removal of 3 bases from V and 5 bases from J, the junction contained 5 bases not matched to a gene. In germline, CDR1 is KGHSH, CDR2 LQKENI. The CDR3 totals 14 residues. The CDR3 spells CASSPDRGSNEQYF. CDR3 bases: TGTGCCAGCTCACCGGACAGGGGTTCCAACGAGCAGTACTTC. The whole variable domain, remainder taken from reference TRBV18 and TRBJ2-7, is NAGVMQNPRHLVRRRGQEARLRCSPMKGHSHVYWYRQLPEEGLKFMVYLQKENIIDESGMPKERFSAEFPKEGPSILRIQQVVRGDSAAYFCASSPDRGSNEQYFGPGTRLTVT.

This sequence joins TRBV5-5 and TRBJ2-2; no reliable D call. V lost 2 bases and J lost 6, with 8 bases in between. CDR3 length: 13 residues. CDR1 and CDR2 (germline): SGHKS, YYEKEE (reference sequence). In DNA, the CDR3 is TGTGCCAGCAGCTTTCCAGGATCCGGGGAGCTGTTTTTT. The encoded protein is CASSFPGSGELFF.

This clone came up many times. CDR3 in amino acids: CASSQEGGGTSGKNIQYF. CDR3 DNA: TGTGCCAGCAGCCAAGAAGGGGGCGGGACTAGCGGAAAAAACATTCAGTACTTC. This chain connects TRBV3-1 (or the pseudogene TRBV3-2) to TRBJ2-4; 11 bases align to TRBD2. The trim removed 0 bases at V and 4 bases at J, leaving 8 bases unmatched. Germline CDR1 reads LGHDT; CDR2 reads YNNKEL (reference sequence). The CDR3 totals 18 residues.

The rearrangement joins TRBV21-1 to TRBJ1-1. TRBV21-1 is given as a pseudogene. CDR3 length: 11 residues. The CDR3 DNA follows: TGTGCCAGCAGCAAAGATAGTGAAGCTTTCTTT. Its protein product is CASSKDSEAFF.

This chain connects TRBV4-1 to TRBJ1-1; D gene uncertain. Per germline, CDR1 MGHRA and CDR2 YSYEKL. V shed 4 bases and J shed 1 base, with 7 bases lying between them. CDR3 length: 13 amino acids. The CDR3 region is CASSPRKNTEAFF. The CDR3 region has the DNA TGCGCCAGCAGCCCCCGTAAGAACACTGAAGCTTTCTTT.

This sequence joins TRBV19 and TRBJ2-1; 9 bases fit TRBD1. J lost 5 bases, V lost 5 bases, and 7 bases had no gene match. The CDR3 sequence is 15 residues long. Germline assignment: CDR1 LNHDA and CDR2 SQIVND (reference sequence). The CDR3 DNA follows: TGTGCCAGTAGTCGTCCCGGGACAGGGAACAATGAGCAGTTCTTC. It encodes CASSRPGTGNNEQFF.

This clone occurred once. The chain employs TRBV7-9 and TRBJ2-1; D may be TRBD1 (5 bases). The germline gives CDR1 SEHNR, CDR2 FQNEAQ (reference sequence). The CDR3 runs 15 residues. V gave up 5 bases and J gave up 2 bases, with 13 bases separating them. CDR3 nucleotides: TGTGCCAGCAGCCCAGGGCTAGGACCCTACAATGAGCAGTTCTTC. This codes for CASSPGLGPYNEQFF.

This chain links TRBV5-1 with TRBJ1-4; no clear D. This CDR3 is 13 amino acids long. CDR1 and CDR2 (germline): SGHRS, YFSETQ. Trimming removed 0 bases at V and 5 bases at J, with 5 bases between. In nucleotides, the CDR3 is TGCGCCAGCAGCTTGGGTCTGAATGAAAAACTGTTTTTT. This codes for CASSLGLNEKLFF.

V is TRBV10-3 and J is TRBJ2-2, with 8 bases lining up with TRBD2. CDR3 length equals 16 residues. J was trimmed by 5 bases and V by 4 bases; bases with no gene match: 9. Germline V gene sequence: CDR1 ENHRY, CDR2 SYGVKD. CDR3 amino acids: CAISGSGAGGTGELFF. In DNA, the CDR3 is TGTGCCATCAGTGGTAGCGGGGCCGGCGGAACCGGGGAGCTGTTTTTT.

V is TRBV4-1 and J is TRBJ2-7, with a possible D match to TRBD2 (5 bases). Trimming pared 0 bases from V and 3 bases from J, leaving 12 bases between. The length of the CDR3 is 15 residues. Germline V lookup: CDR1 MGHRA, CDR2 YSYEKL. Here the CDR3 DNA reads TGCGCCAGCAGCCAAGATGGTGGACTGGGCTACGAGCAGTACTTC. It yields the protein CASSQDGGLGYEQYF.

The count of this clone is one. This chain uses TRBV28 with TRBJ1-3; tentative D call: TRBD1 (6 bases). Trimming left V 3 bases short and J 5 bases short, with 8 bases between. The CDR3 is 13 residues long. The germline CDR1 and CDR2 sequences are MDHEN and SYDVKM. CDR3 DNA: TGTGCCAGCAGTTTCGGGACAAGAAACACCATATATTTT. Translation gives CASSFGTRNTIYF.

V and J are TRBV7-3 and TRBJ1-2; TRBD1 aligns across 7 bases. This CDR3 is built from 15 residues. Trimming at V came to 5 bases and at J to 0 bases, leaving 6 bases not matched to a gene. The germline CDR1 and CDR2 sequences are SGHTA and FQGTGA. This chain's CDR3 is CASSEGGQSNYGYTF. The DNA for the CDR3 is TGTGCCAGCAGCGAAGGGGGACAGTCTAACTATGGCTACACCTTC.

The V call is TRBV19, the J call TRBJ1-4, with D perhaps matching TRBD1 (5 bases). The CDR3 has 14 residues. Germline lookup yields CDR1 LNHDA and CDR2 SQIVND (reference sequence). V lost 3 bases and J lost 4, with 9 bases in between. The CDR3: CASSIDSSNEKLFF. CDR3 DNA: TGTGCCAGTAGTATCGACAGTAGTAATGAAAAACTGTTTTTT.

This sequence joins TRBV15 and TRBJ1-6; 8 bases agree with TRBD1. CDR1 is LNHNV, CDR2 YYDKDF, per germline (reference sequence). The CDR3 sequence is 15 residues long. J gave up 7 bases and V 1 base, and 3 bases lay outside the gene matches. This chain's CDR3 is CATSRADRVNSPLHF. CDR3 nucleotides: TGTGCCACCAGCAGAGCGGACAGGGTAAATTCACCCCTCCACTTT. The full variable domain, in which reference TRBV15 and TRBJ1-6 provide the parts outside the CDR3, is DAMVIQNPRYQVTQFGKPVTLSCSQTLNHNVMYWYQQKSSQAPKLLFHYYDKDFNNEADTPDNFQSRRPNTSFCFLDIRSPGLGDTAMYLCATSRADRVNSPLHFGNGTRLTVT.